This TCR beta chain comes out of a study of human versus mouse CDR3 diversity and MHC coevolution (dated by TCRdb to the late 2010s). General notes on the study: According to reports, the immunoSEQ assay detects one in 200,000 T cells and minimizes multiplex PCR amplification bias. Valid reads per sample ranged from 0.6 x 10^7 to 1.6 x 10^7 across mouse and human samples. Repertoires of human naive CD4 T cells were used as a reference for TCR selection on multiple MHC II alleles and were compared against human-TCR-locus transgenic mice carrying single MHC II. The human cohort comprised three healthy volunteer blood donors, one aged 30 to 40, one aged 40 to 50 and one aged 60 to 70 at collection. General conclusions and limits of the study: On average, humans had more CDR3 deletions and insertions than mice did, pointing to greater exonuclease and TdT activity. Repertoire diversity was not considered directly comparable between humans and mice because human T cells were selected on a handful of MHC II alleles. Among all compared groups, most of the three human donors had the lowest clonal inequality scores. According to iCHAO1 estimates, humans had the largest TCR beta repertoire, about 1.6 million clonotypes, which was attributed likely to selection by multiple MHC II molecules.

The QIAGEN blood and tissue kit was used to extract genomic DNA from sorted cells, and the DNA was quantified on a NanoDrop 1000. TCR alpha and beta chains were deep sequenced and quantified on the immunoSEQ platform using multiplex PCR of genomic DNA. In the paper's pipeline: IMGT gene and region definitions were used to annotate TCR sequences. As a stand-in for the preselection repertoire, out-of-frame rearrangements were used and set against in-frame clonotypes. To estimate repertoire size, the study used the iCHAO1 estimator that comes with the immunoSEQ platform. A Gini index based on the Lorenz curve was applied to in-frame amino acid clonotypes to measure clonal inequality. The intersect function in the R package tcR was used to count shared clonotypes, while the Jaccard index served to score similarity. V, J and V-J usage frequencies went into a principal component analysis run with the R prcomp function, with no normalization applied. TCRdb re-hosts the immuneACCESS table, in-frame sequences only. Its copies lack some clones; in the studies checked, an unresolved V gene accounts for under half of them, and the cause for the rest is not known. That table is the source of V, J and clone size, and D and trimming were worked out from the DNA. The sample table lists more than 55,000 clones, around 94% of them with a count of one. The biggest ten clones account for over 15% of the sample.

Fluorescence-activated cell sorting was used to isolate naive CD4 T cells, defined as CD45RO-negative and CD62L-positive, from PBMCs. Each donor gave around 50 ml of fresh peripheral blood, from which PBMCs were isolated by Ficoll density centrifugation. Sorting was performed on a FACSAria III instrument, with purity above 85% for all samples. V drops 4 bases and J drops 1 base, leaving 14 bases in between. CDR1 SGHRS and CDR2 YFSETQ are derived from the germline V gene. Counted from cysteine to phenylalanine, this CDR3 has 15 amino acids. Only the CDR3 portion is preserved as DNA: 45 bases, with reading frame beginning at the first base. Comment on this clone: This clone's antigen is unknown. No base qualities exist here, and no much larger clone lies one base off it.

This TCR was recovered from a person aged 55 to 75 in good health. Recombination linked TRBV5-1 to TRBJ2-5; tentative D gene TRBD2, with 6 bases matching. Source material: naive CD4+ T cells from blood. The sample's cell subset or site, from its label and the paper: CD45RO-negative CD62L-positive naive CD4 T cells. The CDR3 region: CASSPPSGLQETQYF. The DNA sequence reads TGCGCCAGCAGCCCCCCGTCGGGACTCCAAGAGACCCAGTACTTC. The full variable domain, completed from the reference TRBV5-1 and TRBJ2-5 proteins outside the CDR3, reads KAGVTQTPRYLIKTRGQQVTLSCSPISGHRSVSWYQQTPGQGLQFLFEYFSETQRNKGNFPGRFSGRQFSNSRSEMNVSTLELGDSALYLCASSPPSGLQETQYFGPGTRLLVL.